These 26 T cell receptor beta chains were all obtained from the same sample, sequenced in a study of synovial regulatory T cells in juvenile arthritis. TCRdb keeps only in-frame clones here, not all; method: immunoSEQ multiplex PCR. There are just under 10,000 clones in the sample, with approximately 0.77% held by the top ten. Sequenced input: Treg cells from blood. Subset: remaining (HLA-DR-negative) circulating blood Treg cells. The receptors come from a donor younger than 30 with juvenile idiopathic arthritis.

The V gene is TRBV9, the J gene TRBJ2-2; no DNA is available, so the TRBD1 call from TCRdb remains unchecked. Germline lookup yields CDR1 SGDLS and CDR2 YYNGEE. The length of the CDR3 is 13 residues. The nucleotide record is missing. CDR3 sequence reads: CASSVVGAGELFF.

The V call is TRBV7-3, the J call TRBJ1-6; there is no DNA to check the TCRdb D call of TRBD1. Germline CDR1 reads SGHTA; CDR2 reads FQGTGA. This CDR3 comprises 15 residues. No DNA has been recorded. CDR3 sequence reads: CASSQQGPGNSPLHF.

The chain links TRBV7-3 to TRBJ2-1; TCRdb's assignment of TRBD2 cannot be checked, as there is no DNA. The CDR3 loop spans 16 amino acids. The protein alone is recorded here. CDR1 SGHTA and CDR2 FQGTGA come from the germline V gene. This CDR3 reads CASSLSGATSYNEQFF. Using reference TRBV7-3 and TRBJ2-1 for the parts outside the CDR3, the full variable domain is GAGVSQTPSNKVTEKGKYVELRCDPISGHTALYWYRQSLGQGPEFLIYFQGTGAADDSGLPNDRFFAVRPEGSVSTLKIQRTERGDSAVYLCASSLSGATSYNEQFFGPGTRLTVL.

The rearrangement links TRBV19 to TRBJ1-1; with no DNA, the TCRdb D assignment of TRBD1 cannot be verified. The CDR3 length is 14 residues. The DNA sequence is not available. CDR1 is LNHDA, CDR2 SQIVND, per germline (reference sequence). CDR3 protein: CASIKDRGLTEAFF.

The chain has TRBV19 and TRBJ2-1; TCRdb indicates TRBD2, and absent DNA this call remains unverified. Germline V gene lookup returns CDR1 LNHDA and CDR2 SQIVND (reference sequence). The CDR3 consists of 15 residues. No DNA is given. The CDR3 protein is CASSTTSGAYNEQFF. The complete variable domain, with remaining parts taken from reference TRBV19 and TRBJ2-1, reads DGGITQSPKYLFRKEGQNVTLSCEQNLNHDAMYWYRQDPGQGLRLIYYSQIVNDFQKGDIAEGYSVSREKKESFPLTVTSAQKNPTAFYLCASSTTSGAYNEQFFGPGTRLTVL.

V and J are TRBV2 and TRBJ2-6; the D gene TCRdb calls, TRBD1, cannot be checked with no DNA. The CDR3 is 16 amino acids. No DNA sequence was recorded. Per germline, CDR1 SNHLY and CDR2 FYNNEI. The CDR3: CASKETGPSGANVLTF.

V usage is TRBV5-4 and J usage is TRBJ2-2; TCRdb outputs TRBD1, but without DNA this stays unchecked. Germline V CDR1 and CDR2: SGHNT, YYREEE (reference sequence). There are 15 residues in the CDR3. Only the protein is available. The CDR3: CASSLEWDRAGELFF. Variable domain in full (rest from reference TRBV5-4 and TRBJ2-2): ETGVTQSPTHLIKTRGQQVTLRCSSQSGHNTVSWYQQALGQGPQFIFQYYREEENGRGNFPPRFSGLQFPNYSSELNVNALELDDSALYLCASSLEWDRAGELFFGEGSRLTVL.

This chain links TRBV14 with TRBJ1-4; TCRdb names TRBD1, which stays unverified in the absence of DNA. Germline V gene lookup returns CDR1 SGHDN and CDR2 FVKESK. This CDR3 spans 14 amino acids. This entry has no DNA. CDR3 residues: CASSPRQGNEKLFF.

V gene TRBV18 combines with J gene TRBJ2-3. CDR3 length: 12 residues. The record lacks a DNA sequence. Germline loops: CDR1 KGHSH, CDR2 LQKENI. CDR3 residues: CASSPIPDTQYF.

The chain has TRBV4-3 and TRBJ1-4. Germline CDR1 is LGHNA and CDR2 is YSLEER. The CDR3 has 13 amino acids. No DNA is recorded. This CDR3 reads CASSQEGGRSLFF.

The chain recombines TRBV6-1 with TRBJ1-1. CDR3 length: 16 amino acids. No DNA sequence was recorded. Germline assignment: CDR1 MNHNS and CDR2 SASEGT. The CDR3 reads CASSGGGEGGNTEAFF.

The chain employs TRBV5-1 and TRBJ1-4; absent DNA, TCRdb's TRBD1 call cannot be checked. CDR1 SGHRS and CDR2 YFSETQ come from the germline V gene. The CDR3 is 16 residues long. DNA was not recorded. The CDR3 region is CASSLGQGASNEKLFF.

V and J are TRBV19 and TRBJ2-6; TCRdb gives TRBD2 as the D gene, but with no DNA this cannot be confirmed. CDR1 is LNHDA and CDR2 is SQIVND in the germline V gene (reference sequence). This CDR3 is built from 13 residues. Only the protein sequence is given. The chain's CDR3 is CATSPTGANVLTF. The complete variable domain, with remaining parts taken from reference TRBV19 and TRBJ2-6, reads DGGITQSPKYLFRKEGQNVTLSCEQNLNHDAMYWYRQDPGQGLRLIYYSQIVNDFQKGDIAEGYSVSREKKESFPLTVTSAQKNPTAFYLCATSPTGANVLTFGAGSRLTVL.

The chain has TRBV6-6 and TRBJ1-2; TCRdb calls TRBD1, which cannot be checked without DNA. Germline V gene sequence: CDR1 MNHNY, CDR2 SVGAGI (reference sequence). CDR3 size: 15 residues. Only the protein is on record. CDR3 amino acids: CASSRTGTGRNGYTF.

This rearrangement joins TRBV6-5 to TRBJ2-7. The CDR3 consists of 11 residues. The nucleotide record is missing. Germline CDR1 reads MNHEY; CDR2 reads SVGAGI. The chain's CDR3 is CASQGPSEQYF.

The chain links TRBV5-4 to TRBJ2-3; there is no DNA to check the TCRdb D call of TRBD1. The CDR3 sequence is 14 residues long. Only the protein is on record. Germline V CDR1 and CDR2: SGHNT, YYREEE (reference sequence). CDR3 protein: CASSSGQPTDTQYF.

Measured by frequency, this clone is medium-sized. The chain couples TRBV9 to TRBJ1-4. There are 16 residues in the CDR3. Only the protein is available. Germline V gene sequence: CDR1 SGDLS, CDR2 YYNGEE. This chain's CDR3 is CASSVAYGETNEKLFF.

CDR3 amino acids: CASSTSGNTIYF. The genes are TRBV6-5 and TRBJ1-3. CDR3 length: 12 residues. A DNA sequence was not provided. The germline V gene has CDR1 MNHEY and CDR2 SVGAGI.

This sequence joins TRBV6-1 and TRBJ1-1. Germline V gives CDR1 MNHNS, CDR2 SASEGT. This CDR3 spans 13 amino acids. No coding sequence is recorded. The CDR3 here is CASRRGGDTEAFF.

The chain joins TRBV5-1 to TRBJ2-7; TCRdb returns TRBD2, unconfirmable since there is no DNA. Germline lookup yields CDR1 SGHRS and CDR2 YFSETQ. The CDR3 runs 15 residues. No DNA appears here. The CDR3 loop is CASTTERGLSYEQYF. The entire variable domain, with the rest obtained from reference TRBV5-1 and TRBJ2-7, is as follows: KAGVTQTPRYLIKTRGQQVTLSCSPISGHRSVSWYQQTPGQGLQFLFEYFSETQRNKGNFPGRFSGRQFSNSRSEMNVSTLELGDSALYLCASTTERGLSYEQYFGPGTRLTVT.

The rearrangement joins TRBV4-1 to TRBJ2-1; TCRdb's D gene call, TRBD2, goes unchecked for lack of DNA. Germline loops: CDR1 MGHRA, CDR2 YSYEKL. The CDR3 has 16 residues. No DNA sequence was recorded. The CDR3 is CASSQDSIYPYNEQFF.

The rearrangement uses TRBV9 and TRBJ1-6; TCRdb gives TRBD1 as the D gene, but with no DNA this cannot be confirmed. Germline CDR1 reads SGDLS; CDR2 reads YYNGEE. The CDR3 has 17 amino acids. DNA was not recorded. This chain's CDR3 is CASSVRGGPTYNSPLHF.

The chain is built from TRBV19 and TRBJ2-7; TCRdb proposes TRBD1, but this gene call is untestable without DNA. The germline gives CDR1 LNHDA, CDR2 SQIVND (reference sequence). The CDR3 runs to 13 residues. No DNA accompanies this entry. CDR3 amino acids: CASSIQGNYEQYF. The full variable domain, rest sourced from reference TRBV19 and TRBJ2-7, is DGGITQSPKYLFRKEGQNVTLSCEQNLNHDAMYWYRQDPGQGLRLIYYSQIVNDFQKGDIAEGYSVSREKKESFPLTVTSAQKNPTAFYLCASSIQGNYEQYFGPGTRLTVT.

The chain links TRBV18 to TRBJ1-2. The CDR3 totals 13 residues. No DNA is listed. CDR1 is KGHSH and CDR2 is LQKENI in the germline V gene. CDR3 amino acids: CASSPSGAQGYTF.

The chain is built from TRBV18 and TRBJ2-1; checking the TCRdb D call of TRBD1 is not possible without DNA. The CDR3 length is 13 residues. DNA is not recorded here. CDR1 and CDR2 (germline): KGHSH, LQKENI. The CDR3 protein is CASSGGLDNEQFF.

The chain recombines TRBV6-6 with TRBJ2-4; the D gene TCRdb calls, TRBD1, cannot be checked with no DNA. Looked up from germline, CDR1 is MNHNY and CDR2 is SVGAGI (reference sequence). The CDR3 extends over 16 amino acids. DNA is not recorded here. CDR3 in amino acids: CASSLQGVLAKNIQYF.